This TCR beta chain was observed in a study of T cells in Graves' hyperthyroidism and ophthalmopathy. Overall study results and limits: Most thyroid clonotypes with frequency above 0.001 were detected in blood. Onset of ophthalmopathy came a median roughly 6 months after the model predicted it.

Hyperthyroidism, newly diagnosed and lasting under 2 months, affected patients aged 18 to 65. Investigators excluded patients with uncontrolled infection, other autoimmune disease, pregnancy or lactation. This clonotype came up a few times. Its antigen is unidentified. Looked up from germline, CDR1 is MNHEY and CDR2 is SVGEGT. The ends were cut back, 0 bases at V and 1 base at J, with 9 bases in the middle. CDR3 size: 15 residues. TCR beta CDR3 regions were amplified from RNA transcripts. An initial round of RT-PCR targeting the TCR CDR3 relied on the HTBI primer set. TCRdb re-called the multiplex PCR reads through MiXCR, storing one row per CDR3 protein. This sample yields roughly 720,000 distinct CDR3 sequences, of which approximately 15% are seen a single time; roughly a sixth belongs to the top ten.

The chain links TRBV6-2 or TRBV6-3 to TRBJ1-1; no reliable D call. Specimen: blood. The clonotype was recovered from a man in his fifties or sixties with Graves' hyperthyroidism. CDR3 sequence: CASSYSGYPNTEAFF. DNA of the CDR3: TGTGCCAGCAGTTACTCGGGGTATCCGAACACTGAAGCTTTCTTT.